This T cell receptor (beta chain) was retrieved from a study of blood T cells in healthy people across ages. There are a few counts of this clonotype. The ends lost 4 bases at V and 5 bases at J; junction bases unmatched: 9. From germline, CDR1 is MGHRA and CDR2 YSYEKL. The CDR3 has 16 residues. A second PCR of 7 to 11 cycles used a sample-barcoded 5' primer and a J-beta primer mix. One entry per CDR3 protein results from TCRdb running MiXCR on the 5' RACE reads. The table shows over 1,500,000 distinct CDR3 sequences, with around 40% occurring only once. The source is a human donor in good health. Sequenced input: blood. The chain combines TRBV4-1 with TRBJ2-5; 11 bases agree with TRBD2. The CDR3 loop reads CASSPVAGGPEETQYF. CDR3 bases: TGCGCCAGCAGCCCAGTAGCGGGGGGGCCGGAGGAGACCCAGTACTTC.